This record looks at one TCR beta chain sequence and its context. Its antigen is undetermined. Given the absence of the conserved phenylalanine or tryptophan at the CDR3 end, a read error is likely. The CDR3 has 16 amino acids. The germline gives CDR1 SGHAT, CDR2 FQDESV (reference sequence). Trimming cost V 1 base and J 0 bases, with 9 bases left between them. These data originate in a study of tumor-infiltrating lymphocytes in primary liver carcinoma. Study background: Resecting the tumor surgically was how the patients' primary liver carcinoma was treated.

Overall study results and limits: Tumor region pairs overlapped more than did tumor-adjacent and tumor-blood pairs.

A primer in the constant region served to generate TCR beta cDNA from roughly 550 ng of total RNA. TCR beta libraries came from three nested multiplex PCR rounds using slightly modified ARM-PCR. Each of the first two PCR rounds ran approximately 11 cycles with TRBV1-TRBV30 forward and C-beta reverse primers. TCRdb reprocessed the multiplex PCR reads with MiXCR, giving one entry per CDR3 protein. This sample has some 180,000 distinct CDR3 sequences, with 50% to 75% found just once. Unsorted whole blood supplied the blood RNA, and germline DNA was isolated too. Donors were untreated and chronically infected with HBV. Preoperatively, peripheral blood was drawn, approximately 4 milliliters in total.

The sequencing sample was made of peripheral blood. This receptor was taken from a middle-aged man with primary liver carcinoma and hepatitis B virus infection. The rearrangement links TRBV11-1 to TRBJ2-2, with a weak D call TRBD2 (6 bases). CDR3 nucleotide sequence: TGTGCCAGCAGCTTAGAGGGCGGGGCGAACACCGGGGAGCTGTTTATT. Residues: CASSLEGGANTGELFI.